The TCR beta chain described here comes from a study of blood T cell repertoires in COVID-19. The overall study: The United States, Italy and Spain were the sources of the acute and convalescent COVID-19 samples. PBMCs, B-cell-depleted T cells, or T cells provided the cDNA or gDNA that made up the material.

Method: immunoSEQ multiplex PCR; TCRdb's copy keeps in-frame clones and lacks some. The repertoire holds 68,000 or so clones, with 80% to 90% as singletons. Germline lookup yields CDR1 KGHSH and CDR2 LQKENI. V dropped 4 bases and J dropped 3 bases, with 18 bases sitting between them. The CDR3 consists of 16 residues. This TCR derives from a man aged 50 to 60 with active COVID-19. Source material: peripheral blood. The chain combines TRBV18 with TRBJ1-2; perhaps TRBD1 as D (5 bases). This CDR3 is CASSLIRRGADYGYTF. Written as DNA, the CDR3 is TGTGCCAGCTCACTCATCCGGAGGGGCGCCGACTATGGCTACACCTTC.